One sample yielded the 18 T cell receptor beta chains listed below, sequenced in a study of blood T cell repertoires in COVID-19. Here immunoSEQ multiplex PCR was the method, and the copy in TCRdb shows in-frame clones only, minus some. The data contain 350,000 or so clones, over 85% of them singletons. The source material was peripheral blood. The receptor set was obtained from a woman aged 55 to 70 with COVID-19, enrolled during active disease.

The chain links TRBV18 to TRBJ1-1; D is unresolved. The V end was cut by 1 base, the J end by 2 bases, with 8 bases between. In germline, CDR1 is KGHSH, CDR2 LQKENI. CDR3 length equals 14 residues. CDR3: CASSPLEGNTEAFF. Written as DNA, the CDR3 is TGTGCCAGCTCACCACTCGAGGGAAACACTGAAGCTTTCTTT.

The chain has TRBV5-1 and TRBJ2-2, with D perhaps matching TRBD2 (5 bases). The CDR3 sequence is 15 residues long. V shed 4 bases and J shed 0 bases, with 10 bases lying between them. CDR1 is SGHRS, CDR2 YFSETQ, per germline. CDR3 in DNA: TGCGCCAGCAGCGCTAGTAGCGCGAACACCGGGGAGCTGTTTTTT. Translation: CASSASSANTGELFF.

The rearrangement joins TRBV7-9 to TRBJ2-5; a weak D match, TRBD1 (5 bases). The V and J ends lost 10 bases and 3 bases respectively, with 12 bases between them. Germline lookup yields CDR1 SEHNR and CDR2 FQNEAQ (reference sequence). The CDR3 consists of 12 residues. The CDR3 spells CATVGVEETQYF. The CDR3 bases are TGTGCCACCGTAGGGGTTGAAGAGACCCAGTACTTC.

The V and J genes are TRBV14 and TRBJ1-2; D uncertain. V lost 4 bases and J 6 bases, leaving 6 bases between the germline ends. CDR3 length: 11 amino acids. Germline CDR1 is SGHDN and CDR2 is FVKESK. DNA of the CDR3: TGTGCCAGCAGCCCCTCTGATGGCTACACCTTC. As protein: CASSPSDGYTF. Complete variable domain (other parts from reference TRBV14 and TRBJ1-2): EAGVTQFPSHSVIEKGQTVTLRCDPISGHDNLYWYRRVMGKEIKFLLHFVKESKQDESGMPNNRFLAERTGGTYSTLKVQPAELEDSGVYFCASSPSDGYTFGSGTRLTVV.

The count of this clone is one. The rearrangement links TRBV29-1 to TRBJ1-1; D gene uncertain. CDR1 and CDR2 from the germline V gene are SQVTM and ANQGSEA. The CDR3 extends over 13 amino acids. Trimming took 4 bases from V and 1 from J, leaving 10 bases between them. Written as DNA, the CDR3 is TGCAGCGTTGCTAGTGGGTCGAACACTGAAGCTTTCTTT. As protein: CSVASGSNTEAFF.

The chain uses TRBV14 and TRBJ1-2; unclear D gene. V dropped 4 bases and J dropped 3 bases, with 9 bases sitting between them. Germline V CDR1 and CDR2: SGHDN, FVKESK. The CDR3 runs 13 residues. In nucleotides, the CDR3 is TGTGCCAGCAGCCTGTCGGTGGACTATGGCTACACCTTC. This gives the protein CASSLSVDYGYTF.

The chain employs TRBV7-9 and TRBJ2-1; D ambiguous. The CDR3 is 13 amino acids. CDR1 is SEHNR, CDR2 FQNEAQ, per germline (reference sequence). V gave up 3 bases and J gave up 8 bases, with 11 bases separating them. As DNA, the CDR3 is TGTGCCAGCAGCTTGCTCGGTGTCTATGAGCAGTTCTTC. It specifies CASSLLGVYEQFF. The entire variable domain, with the rest obtained from reference TRBV7-9 and TRBJ2-1, is as follows: DTGVSQNPRHKITKRGQNVTFRCDPISEHNRLYWYRQTLGQGPEFLTYFQNEAQLEKSRLLSDRFSAERPKGSFSTLEIQRTEQGDSAMYLCASSLLGVYEQFFGPGTRLTVL.

The chain recombines TRBV19 with TRBJ1-1; D is perhaps TRBD1 (6 bases). The germline V and J ends were trimmed by 8 bases and 0 bases, with 10 bases remaining between them. This CDR3 has 13 amino acids. Germline V gene lookup returns CDR1 LNHDA and CDR2 SQIVND (reference sequence). In DNA form, the CDR3 reads TGTGCCAGTTGTTACAGGGTGAACACTGAAGCTTTCTTT. It encodes CASCYRVNTEAFF.

The genes are TRBV6-6 and TRBJ2-1; possible D gene TRBD2, 6 bases. The CDR3 is 15 amino acids. Germline V CDR1 and CDR2: MNHNY, SVGAGI (reference sequence). V was clipped by 5 bases and J by 7 bases, with 18 bases between them. CDR3 loop: CASSIEGLGENEQFF. CDR3 nucleotides: TGTGCCAGCAGTATCGAGGGACTGGGGGAAAATGAGCAGTTCTTC.

The chain has TRBV5-5 and TRBJ1-5; TRBD1 might be the D (6 bases). Germline CDR1 reads SGHKS; CDR2 reads YYEKEE (reference sequence). The CDR3 has 16 residues. V shed 4 bases and J shed 2 bases, with 16 bases lying between them. The CDR3 reads CASSLGQPRGNQPQHF. The CDR3 bases are TGTGCCAGCAGCCTAGGACAGCCACGAGGCAATCAGCCCCAGCATTTT.

The rearrangement uses TRBV7-8 and TRBJ1-6; D unresolved. CDR1 SGHVS and CDR2 FQNEAQ come from the germline V gene. CDR3 length equals 15 residues. V was trimmed by 1 base and J by 2 bases, leaving 6 bases between them. CDR3 coding DNA: TGTGCCAGCAGCTTAGGCGGGGCCTATAATTCACCCCTCCACTTT. Protein: CASSLGGAYNSPLHF.

This clone occurred once. V is TRBV3-1 (or the pseudogene TRBV3-2) and J is TRBJ2-7; 10 nucleotides agree with TRBD1. Trimming at V came to 4 bases and at J to 5 bases, leaving 5 bases not matched to a gene. Looked up from germline, CDR1 is LGHDT and CDR2 is YNNKEL (reference sequence). The length of the CDR3 is 14 residues. The chain's CDR3 is CASSLGQGRHEQYF. DNA of the CDR3: TGTGCCAGCAGCCTGGGACAGGGGCGCCACGAGCAGTACTTC.

The chain is built from TRBV2 and TRBJ2-3, with 7 bases that match TRBD1. CDR1 is SNHLY, CDR2 FYNNEI, per germline. Unmatched junction bases numbered 18, after V lost 6 bases and J lost 6 bases. The CDR3 extends over 17 amino acids. CDR3 loop: CASSPHNLGGAVDTQYF. The CDR3 DNA reads as TGTGCCAGCAGCCCACACAATCTAGGGGGCGCGGTGGATACGCAGTATTTT.

This chain joins TRBV7-9 and TRBJ2-7; D might be TRBD2 (6 bases). V was pared by 4 bases and J by 2 bases, with 9 bases between. Germline V gives CDR1 SEHNR, CDR2 FQNEAQ (reference sequence). The CDR3 consists of 13 residues. Here the CDR3 DNA reads TGTGCCAGCAGCTCCTCGGGGGCCTACGAGCAGTACTTC. This codes for CASSSSGAYEQYF.

V and J are TRBV5-1 and TRBJ2-2, with 8 nucleotides matching TRBD2. With 4 bases clipped from V and 2 bases from J, the junction kept 4 bases outside the gene matches. The CDR3 sequence is 15 residues long. Germline values: CDR1 SGHRS, CDR2 YFSETQ. The CDR3: CASSGTSGNTGELFF. In DNA form, the CDR3 reads TGCGCCAGCAGCGGAACTAGCGGAAACACCGGGGAGCTGTTTTTT.

V usage is TRBV11-2 and J usage is TRBJ2-5, with D possibly TRBD1 on 5 matching bases. Trimming removed 4 bases at V and 5 bases at J, with 11 bases between. There are 13 residues in the CDR3. Germline CDR1 SGHAT, CDR2 FQNNGV. CDR3 amino acids: CASSSSKGETQYF. The CDR3 nucleotides read TGTGCCAGCAGCTCCTCGAAGGGGGAGACCCAGTACTTC.

The chain couples TRBV7-8 to TRBJ1-5; tentative D call: TRBD1 (5 bases). Germline V gene sequence: CDR1 SGHVS, CDR2 FQNEAQ. With 5 bases removed from V and 0 bases from J, the gap between germline ends came to 8 bases. The CDR3 sequence is 14 residues long. The CDR3 sequence: CASSVQASNQPQHF. Written as DNA, the CDR3 is TGTGCCAGCAGCGTACAGGCTAGCAATCAGCCCCAGCATTTT.

The chain joins TRBV6-5 to TRBJ1-1; D ambiguous. Trimming left V 0 bases short and J 1 base short, with 9 bases between. Germline V gives CDR1 MNHEY, CDR2 SVGAGI. The CDR3 consists of 15 residues. DNA of the CDR3: TGTGCCAGCAGTTACTCGGAACAGTCGAACACTGAAGCTTTCTTT. Translating gives CASSYSEQSNTEAFF.